What follows are 30 T cell receptor beta chains derived from one specimen sequenced in a study of T cells expressing NK-cell markers. Reanalyzing the 5' RACE reads, TCRdb keeps one entry per CDR3 protein, without DNA. The sample spans 500,000 to 700,000 distinct CDR3 sequences; the ten largest clones claim approximately 3.6%. Material for sequencing was blood T cells: a sorted CD56 or NKG2C T cell subset, CD4+ or CD8+ T cells, or bulk PBMC T cells (not recorded which). The receptors were gathered from a man younger than 30 in good health.

The chain carries TRBV5-6 and TRBJ2-4; the D call of TRBD1 rests on TCRdb alone, since no DNA is present to check it. Germline assignment: CDR1 SGHDT and CDR2 YYEEEE. The CDR3 contains 16 residues. The CDR3 protein is CASSRRRALAKNIQYF.

The chain has TRBV29-1 and TRBJ2-1; TCRdb's assignment of TRBD1 cannot be checked, as there is no DNA. Germline CDR1 reads SQVTM; CDR2 reads ANQGSEA. CDR3 length: 14 residues. The CDR3 region is CSANVPGRVNEQFF.

The CDR3 here is CASSTYQGTAYEQYF. The rearrangement joins TRBV7-3 to TRBJ2-7; TCRdb picks TRBD1, but there is no DNA to check that call. Germline CDR1 and CDR2: SGHTA and FQGTGA. The CDR3 consists of 15 residues.

This chain connects TRBV29-1 to TRBJ2-7; absent DNA, TCRdb's TRBD1 call cannot be checked. Germline loops: CDR1 SQVTM, CDR2 ANQGSEA. The CDR3 contains 13 residues. The CDR3 spells CSVAKDRSYEQYF.

The chain employs TRBV7-2 and TRBJ2-1; the D call from TCRdb, TRBD2, cannot be confirmed without DNA. The CDR3 loop spans 16 amino acids. Per germline, CDR1 SGHTA and CDR2 FQGNSA. The CDR3 loop reads CASSLGTSGRWNEQFF. Using reference TRBV7-2 and TRBJ2-1 for the parts outside the CDR3, the full variable domain is GAGVSQSPSNKVTEKGKDVELRCDPISGHTALYWYRQSLGQGLEFLIYFQGNSAPDKSGLPSDRFSAERTGGSVSTLTIQRTQQEDSAVYLCASSLGTSGRWNEQFFGPGTRLTVL.

This chain's CDR3 is CASSLGQGHEQYF. This chain joins TRBV12-3 or TRBV12-4 and TRBJ2-7; the D gene TCRdb calls, TRBD1, cannot be checked with no DNA. This CDR3 has 13 amino acids.

CDR3 residues: CASSQRVLATSYNEQFF. This chain uses TRBV4-3 with TRBJ2-1; the D call from TCRdb, TRBD1, cannot be confirmed without DNA. Per germline, CDR1 LGHNA and CDR2 YSLEER. The CDR3 is made up of 17 amino acids.

This rearrangement joins TRBV20-1 to TRBJ1-3. This CDR3 has 13 residues. Germline V gives CDR1 DFQATT, CDR2 SNEGSKA (reference sequence). CDR3 sequence reads: CSASIGEGNTIYF.

The chain joins TRBV12-3 or TRBV12-4 to TRBJ2-2; TCRdb lists TRBD2, though no DNA is available to test this call. The length of the CDR3 is 14 residues. This CDR3 is CASSFEGQWGELFF.

This chain joins TRBV12-3 or TRBV12-4 and TRBJ1-1; TCRdb returns TRBD1, unconfirmable since there is no DNA. The CDR3 loop spans 14 amino acids. CDR3 in amino acids: CASSSQGGRGEAFF.

The rearrangement uses TRBV9 and TRBJ1-1; there is no DNA to check the TCRdb D call of TRBD1. Germline V gene sequence: CDR1 SGDLS, CDR2 YYNGEE. The CDR3 totals 15 residues. The CDR3 reads CASSVEQGGNTEAFF. The full variable domain, rest sourced from reference TRBV9 and TRBJ1-1, is DSGVTQTPKHLITATGQRVTLRCSPRSGDLSVYWYQQSLDQGLQFLIQYYNGEERAKGNILERFSAQQFPDLHSELNLSSLELGDSALYFCASSVEQGGNTEAFFGQGTRLTVV.

The chain uses TRBV7-9 and TRBJ2-1; TCRdb indicates TRBD1, and absent DNA this call remains unverified. Germline lookup yields CDR1 SEHNR and CDR2 FQNEAQ (reference sequence). The CDR3 consists of 14 residues. This CDR3 is CASSLGGQVTEQFF.

V usage is TRBV3-1 and J usage is TRBJ2-3. Per germline, CDR1 LGHDT and CDR2 YNNKEL (reference sequence). The CDR3 sequence is 17 residues long. CDR3 sequence reads: CASSQDLLASGTDTQYF.

J is TRBJ1-4 and V is TRBV12-3 or TRBV12-4; as DNA is missing, the TRBD1 call by TCRdb cannot be tested. The CDR3 totals 14 residues. This chain's CDR3 is CASSWDGTNEKLFF.

The CDR3 here is CASSYLGTTASSTDTQYF. This chain joins TRBV28 and TRBJ2-3; checking the TCRdb D call of TRBD2 is not possible without DNA. This CDR3 spans 18 amino acids. The germline V gene encodes CDR1 MDHEN and CDR2 SYDVKM.

The chain uses TRBV7-8 and TRBJ2-1; absent DNA, TCRdb's TRBD2 call cannot be checked. Germline V gene lookup returns CDR1 SGHVS and CDR2 FQNEAQ. The CDR3 sequence is 14 residues long. The CDR3 region is CASSLVSGSNEQFF.

The chain uses TRBV30 and TRBJ1-1; TCRdb indicates TRBD1, and absent DNA this call remains unverified. Germline assignment: CDR1 GTSNPN and CDR2 SVGIG (reference sequence). The CDR3 runs to 15 residues. CDR3 in amino acids: CAWSVRGAGNTEAFF.

This chain joins TRBV7-4 and TRBJ2-5; lacking DNA, the TRBD1 call made by TCRdb goes unchecked. This CDR3 comprises 16 residues. The V gene's germline CDR1 is SGHVT and CDR2 SQSDAQ. CDR3: CASSLGLRPDWETQYF.

The V and J genes are TRBV5-5 and TRBJ2-7; TCRdb selects TRBD1, and the lack of DNA leaves this call unchecked. The CDR3 has 15 amino acids. The germline gives CDR1 SGHKS, CDR2 YYEKEE (reference sequence). The CDR3 sequence: CASSFLSLYDGEQYF.

The rearrangement links TRBV5-7 to TRBJ2-6; without DNA, the TCRdb call of TRBD1 cannot be checked. TRBV5-7 is noted as an ORF with a role that remains uncertain. The CDR3 spans 17 residues. CDR3 amino acids: CASSFSGTGAGANVLTF.

The V gene is TRBV5-1, the J gene TRBJ2-3; the D gene TCRdb calls, TRBD2, cannot be checked with no DNA. The CDR3 extends over 20 amino acids. The germline V gene has CDR1 SGHRS and CDR2 YFSETQ. CDR3 amino acids: CASSLALAGGPDSGTDTQYF.

V is TRBV6-6 and J is TRBJ1-2. CDR3 length: 13 residues. Germline V gene sequence: CDR1 MNHNY, CDR2 SVGAGI (reference sequence). CDR3: CASSDRRNYGYTF.

CDR3 protein: CASSQVENKETQYF. This chain uses TRBV4-2 with TRBJ2-5. Germline lookup yields CDR1 LGHNA and CDR2 YNFKEQ. The CDR3 consists of 14 residues.

The rearrangement uses TRBV28 and TRBJ2-3; TCRdb gives TRBD1 as the D gene, but with no DNA this cannot be confirmed. Germline V gene lookup returns CDR1 MDHEN and CDR2 SYDVKM. The CDR3 spans 15 residues. CDR3 residues: CASSLTAGFMDTQYF. Supplemented by reference TRBV28 and TRBJ2-3, the full variable domain reads DVKVTQSSRYLVKRTGEKVFLECVQDMDHENMFWYRQDPGLGLRLIYFSYDVKMKEKGDIPEGYSVSREKKERFSLILESASTNQTSMYLCASSLTAGFMDTQYFGPGTRLTVL.

The V and J genes are TRBV11-2 and TRBJ1-1; TCRdb picks TRBD1, but there is no DNA to check that call. Germline assignment: CDR1 SGHAT and CDR2 FQNNGV. CDR3 length equals 13 residues. CDR3 region: CASSQGQGNEAFF.

The chain links TRBV27 to TRBJ2-3; TCRdb's D gene call, TRBD2, goes unchecked for lack of DNA. Germline V gene sequence: CDR1 MNHEY, CDR2 SMNVEV (reference sequence). CDR3 size: 15 residues. Here the CDR3 reads CASSSSSGSRNTQYF.

This chain connects TRBV5-5 to TRBJ2-1; the D gene TCRdb calls, TRBD2, cannot be checked with no DNA. Germline V CDR1 and CDR2: SGHKS, YYEKEE (reference sequence). The CDR3 has 17 amino acids. CDR3 amino acids: CASSPELGTSGYNEQFF.

This chain joins TRBV12-3 or TRBV12-4 and TRBJ2-2; lacking DNA, the TRBD1 call made by TCRdb goes unchecked. The CDR3 consists of 17 residues. Here the CDR3 reads CASSHSMGRLVTGELFF.

The J gene is TRBJ2-1, the V gene TRBV12-3 or TRBV12-4; with no DNA, the TCRdb D assignment of TRBD2 cannot be verified. The CDR3 spans 12 residues. This CDR3 is CATSPGSAEQFF.

The rearrangement links TRBV5-1 to TRBJ1-3; the TCRdb D gene call, TRBD1, has no DNA to confirm it. Germline CDR1 reads SGHRS; CDR2 reads YFSETQ. CDR3 length: 14 amino acids. CDR3 sequence reads: CASSRTGGRNTIYF.